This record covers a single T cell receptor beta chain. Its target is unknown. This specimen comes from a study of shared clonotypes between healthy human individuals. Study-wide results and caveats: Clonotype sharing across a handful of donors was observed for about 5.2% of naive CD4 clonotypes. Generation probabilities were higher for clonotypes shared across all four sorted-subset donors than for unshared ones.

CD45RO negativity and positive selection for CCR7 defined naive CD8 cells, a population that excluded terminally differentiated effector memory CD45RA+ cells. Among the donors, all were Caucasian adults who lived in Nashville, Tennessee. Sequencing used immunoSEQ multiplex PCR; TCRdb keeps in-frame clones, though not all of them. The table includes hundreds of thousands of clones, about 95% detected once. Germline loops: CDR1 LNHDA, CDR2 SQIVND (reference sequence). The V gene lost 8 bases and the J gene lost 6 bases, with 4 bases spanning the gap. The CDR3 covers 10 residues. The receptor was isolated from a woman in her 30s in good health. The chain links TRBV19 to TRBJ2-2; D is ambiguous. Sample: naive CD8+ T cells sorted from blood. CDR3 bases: TGTGCCAGTTTATCCGGGGAGCTGTTTTTT. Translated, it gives CASLSGELFF.